This passage covers 17 T cell receptor beta chains from one sample sequenced in a study of blood T cell repertoires in COVID-19. Assay used: immunoSEQ multiplex PCR; TCRdb lists only in-frame clones, some missing. Seen here are fewer than 250,000 clones, around nine tenths observed once, and the top ten hold 1.5% to 2%. The sample was peripheral blood. These receptor sequences come from an older woman who had recovered from COVID-19.

V usage is TRBV6-5 and J usage is TRBJ2-7; no reliable D call. Germline V CDR1 and CDR2: MNHEY, SVGAGI. The CDR3 has 13 amino acids. Between the trimmed V and J ends, which lost 0 bases and 3 bases, there was a span of 6 bases. The CDR3 loop is CASSYSSSYEQYF. In nucleotides, the CDR3 is TGTGCCAGCAGTTACTCTTCGAGCTACGAGCAGTACTTC.

The CDR3 sequence is CASSQVQVSGALHF. The CDR3 region has the DNA TGTGCCAGCAGCCAAGTACAGGTTAGCGGTGCCCTCCACTTT. This sequence joins TRBV14 and TRBJ1-6; the D gene is possibly TRBD1 (5 bases). The CDR3 spans 14 residues. Trimming pared 1 base from V and 14 bases from J, leaving 15 bases between. Germline loops: CDR1 SGHDN, CDR2 FVKESK.

DNA of the CDR3: TGTGCCAGCAGCCAAGTCGGTTTCACCGGGGAGCTGTTTTTT. It codes for CASSQVGFTGELFF. V usage is TRBV3-1 (or the pseudogene TRBV3-2) and J usage is TRBJ2-2; D remains ambiguous. V was pared by 1 base and J by 4 bases, with 7 bases between. The CDR3 totals 14 residues. Germline V gene lookup returns CDR1 LGHDT and CDR2 YNNKEL (reference sequence).

The chain has TRBV3-1 (or the pseudogene TRBV3-2) and TRBJ2-3; D gene uncertain. The CDR3 has 14 residues. The ends were cut back, 1 base at V and 0 bases at J, with 5 bases in the middle. Germline-derived CDR1 and CDR2 are LGHDT and YNNKEL (reference sequence). The CDR3 is CASSQAGSTDTQYF. Here the CDR3 DNA reads TGTGCCAGCAGCCAAGCAGGCAGCACAGATACGCAGTATTTT.

The rearrangement uses TRBV10-3 and TRBJ1-5; 7 bases match TRBD1. There are 14 residues in the CDR3. V gave up 8 bases and J gave up 2 bases; unmatched junction bases: 6. Per the germline V gene, CDR1 is ENHRY and CDR2 is SYGVKD. The chain's CDR3 is CAIGTDRGNQPQHF. As DNA, the CDR3 is TGTGCCATCGGAACCGACAGGGGCAATCAGCCCCAGCATTTT.

This rearrangement joins TRBV6-6 to TRBJ1-2, with 7 bases that match TRBD1. Unmatched junction bases numbered 5, after V lost 0 bases and J lost 4 bases. The CDR3 has 15 amino acids. Germline-derived CDR1 and CDR2 are MNHNY and SVGAGI (reference sequence). For the CDR3, the DNA is TGTGCCAGCAGTTACTCCGACAGGGCCCCCTATGGCTACACCTTC. Its translation: CASSYSDRAPYGYTF.

CDR3 loop: CASSRRLAGGRNEQFF. The DNA for the CDR3 is TGTGCCAGCAGCCGACGTCTAGCGGGGGGGCGGAATGAGCAGTTCTTC. This chain links TRBV7-3 with TRBJ2-1, with 12 nucleotides matching TRBD2. This CDR3 spans 16 amino acids. Germline values: CDR1 SGHTA, CDR2 FQGTGA. V lost 5 bases, J lost 7 bases, and 9 bases stayed unmatched. The variable domain in full, with the rest retrieved from reference TRBV7-3 and TRBJ2-1, is GAGVSQTPSNKVTEKGKYVELRCDPISGHTALYWYRQSLGQGPEFLIYFQGTGAADDSGLPNDRFFAVRPEGSVSTLKIQRTERGDSAVYLCASSRRLAGGRNEQFFGPGTRLTVL.

J is TRBJ2-5 and V is TRBV7-8, with D perhaps matching TRBD2 (5 bases). V shed 0 bases and J shed 3 bases, with 14 bases lying between them. The germline gives CDR1 SGHVS, CDR2 FQNEAQ. This CDR3 comprises 16 residues. The DNA for the CDR3 is TGTGCCAGCAGCTTAGCGCCCCTGAGGGCCGAAGAGACCCAGTACTTC. Its protein is CASSLAPLRAEETQYF.

J is TRBJ2-2 and V is TRBV27; D gene ambiguous. Germline CDR1 and CDR2: MNHEY and SMNVEV (reference sequence). Between the trimmed V and J ends, which lost 7 bases and 7 bases, there was a span of 19 bases. This CDR3 is built from 15 residues. Here the CDR3 reads CASTLNGPNGGELFF. DNA for the CDR3: TGTGCCAGCACCCTGAATGGGCCCAATGGCGGGGAGCTGTTTTTT.

This clone was seen just once. The chain employs TRBV12-3 or TRBV12-4 and TRBJ1-1; D is ambiguous. This CDR3 comprises 13 residues. V lost 6 bases to trimming and J lost 1 base, with 9 bases between them. In DNA, the CDR3 is TGTGCCAGCAGGCCTACAGCGAACACTGAAGCTTTCTTT. Amino acids: CASRPTANTEAFF.

In this sample, this clone turned up many times. This rearrangement joins TRBV28 to TRBJ2-7, with no clear D. Trimming stripped 5 bases from V and 6 bases from J, with 11 bases between. The length of the CDR3 is 12 residues. Per germline, CDR1 MDHEN and CDR2 SYDVKM. DNA of the CDR3: TGTGCCAGCAGTCTTACAGCCTCCGAGCAGTACTTC. Translating gives CASSLTASEQYF. The complete variable domain, with remaining parts taken from reference TRBV28 and TRBJ2-7, reads DVKVTQSSRYLVKRTGEKVFLECVQDMDHENMFWYRQDPGLGLRLIYFSYDVKMKEKGDIPEGYSVSREKKERFSLILESASTNQTSMYLCASSLTASEQYFGPGTRLTVT.

The genes are TRBV19 and TRBJ2-1, with TRBD1 matching over 9 bases. The trim removed 10 bases at V and 7 bases at J, leaving 5 bases unmatched. Germline CDR1 LNHDA, CDR2 SQIVND (reference sequence). CDR3 size: 12 residues. The CDR3 DNA reads as TGTGCCACCGGGACAGGGATGAATGAGCAGTTCTTC. Protein product: CATGTGMNEQFF.

The CDR3 coding sequence is TGCGCCAGCAGCCACGTCCCTAGCGGGGGTATCACCGGGGAGCTGTTTTTT. Translated: CASSHVPSGGITGELFF. The chain has TRBV4-1 and TRBJ2-2, with TRBD2 matching over 10 bases. The CDR3 is made up of 17 amino acids. CDR1 is MGHRA and CDR2 is YSYEKL in the germline V gene. The trim removed 3 bases at V and 4 bases at J, leaving 8 bases unmatched.

V and J are TRBV3-1 (or the pseudogene TRBV3-2) and TRBJ1-2; 11 bases match TRBD1. Losses at the gene ends were 2 bases for V and 4 bases for J; bases not matched to a gene: 6. The CDR3 runs 16 residues. From germline, CDR1 is LGHDT and CDR2 YNNKEL (reference sequence). The CDR3 loop is CASSQPGQGAFYGYTF. In DNA form, the CDR3 reads TGTGCCAGCAGCCAACCTGGACAGGGGGCGTTCTATGGCTACACCTTC.

This rearrangement joins TRBV6-2 or TRBV6-3 to TRBJ2-5; 9 bases line up with TRBD2. The V and J ends lost 6 bases and 4 bases, in that order; junction bases with no gene match: 15. The CDR3 runs to 17 residues. The V gene's germline CDR1 is MNHEY and CDR2 SVGEGT. This CDR3 is CASSSAPSGAVRETQYF. The CDR3 DNA follows: TGTGCCAGCAGCTCCGCGCCTAGCGGGGCCGTGCGAGAGACCCAGTACTTC.

The chain employs TRBV7-9 and TRBJ2-3; 11 nucleotides match TRBD1. The J segment lost 3 bases and the V segment lost 5 bases, leaving 7 bases of the junction unmatched. The CDR3 consists of 16 residues. Per the germline V gene, CDR1 is SEHNR and CDR2 is FQNEAQ (reference sequence). The DNA for the CDR3 is TGTGCCAGCAGCCCAGGGACAGGGGGGTCGACAGATACGCAGTATTTT. Its protein product is CASSPGTGGSTDTQYF.

This chain joins TRBV7-2 and TRBJ2-1; 9 bases are shared with TRBD2. V trimming: 0 bases; J trimming: 6 bases; junction bases outside the gene matches: 6. The CDR3 is 16 amino acids. Germline CDR1 SGHTA, CDR2 FQGNSA. This CDR3 reads CASSLAGGLASNEQFF. CDR3 coding DNA: TGTGCCAGCAGCTTAGCGGGGGGACTAGCAAGCAATGAGCAGTTCTTC.